These 7 T cell receptor beta chains came from one sample sequenced in a study of CD8 T cells in Susac syndrome. Reverse transcription of about 0.45 to 1 ug RNA was performed with random hexamers. TCRdb itself ran the immunoSEQ multiplex PCR reads through MiXCR, one entry per CDR3 protein. This table holds roughly 200,000 distinct CDR3 sequences, just under 95% found once. The sequenced sample consisted of CD4+ T cells from PBMCs. The receptors stem from a human donor with multiple sclerosis.

The V and J genes are TRBV11-2 and TRBJ2-7; 7 nucleotides agree with TRBD2. V shed 5 bases and J 6 bases; nucleotides not matched to a gene: 7. This CDR3 comprises 13 residues. Germline V gene data show CDR1 as SGHAT and CDR2 as FQNNGV. In DNA, the CDR3 is TGTGCCAGCAGCCTCCAGCGGGGTGGCGAGCAGTACTTC. Its protein is CASSLQRGGEQYF.

The rearrangement uses TRBV20-1 and TRBJ2-3; D gene unclear. The CDR3 sequence is 11 residues long. V lost 0 bases and J 3 bases, leaving 1 base between the germline ends. Germline CDR1 reads DFQATT; CDR2 reads SNEGSKA (reference sequence). For the CDR3, the DNA is TGCAGTGCTAGAGAGACAGATACGCAGTATTTT. Translating gives CSARETDTQYF.

This chain joins TRBV11-2 and TRBJ2-1, with a tentative D call TRBD2 (5 bases). The V and J ends lost 1 base and 10 bases respectively, with 8 bases between them. The length of the CDR3 is 12 residues. The germline CDR1 and CDR2 sequences are SGHAT and FQNNGV. The CDR3 reads CASSLAGFEQFF. CDR3 nucleotide sequence: TGTGCCAGCAGCTTAGCGGGGTTCGAGCAGTTCTTC.

The CDR3 DNA reads as TGTGCCAGTAGTACCCGGACGACGGAGACCCAGTACTTC. Translation gives CASSTRTTETQYF. The rearrangement joins TRBV19 to TRBJ2-5; D unresolved. Trimming removed 4 bases from V and 5 bases from J, with 11 bases in between. CDR3 length: 13 residues. Germline CDR1 LNHDA, CDR2 SQIVND (reference sequence).

The chain couples TRBV28 to TRBJ2-6; D may be TRBD1 or TRBD2 (6 bases each). Germline V gene data show CDR1 as MDHEN and CDR2 as SYDVKM. This CDR3 region has 16 residues. Trimming shortened V by 5 bases and J by 4 bases, and 15 bases separated the two germline ends. The CDR3, as DNA: TGTGCCAGCAGTCCCCCGGGGGCTGCCGGGGCCAACGTCCTGACTTTC. This translates into CASSPPGAAGANVLTF. The variable domain in full, with the rest retrieved from reference TRBV28 and TRBJ2-6, is DVKVTQSSRYLVKRTGEKVFLECVQDMDHENMFWYRQDPGLGLRLIYFSYDVKMKEKGDIPEGYSVSREKKERFSLILESASTNQTSMYLCASSPPGAAGANVLTFGAGSRLTVL.

The V call is TRBV7-9, the J call TRBJ2-7, with 8 bases identical to TRBD2. The CDR3 has 13 amino acids. V lost 3 bases and J lost 5; bases outside the gene matches: 3. Per the germline V gene, CDR1 is SEHNR and CDR2 is FQNEAQ (reference sequence). The CDR3 coding sequence is TGTGCCAGCAGCTTTGGGACTAGGGACGAGCAGTACTTC. This encodes CASSFGTRDEQYF.

The chain has TRBV12-3 or TRBV12-4 and TRBJ2-6; TRBD1 is a possible D gene (5 bases). The CDR3 sequence is 16 residues long. Trimming shortened V by 8 bases and J by 0 bases, and 14 bases separated the two germline ends. Here the CDR3 DNA reads TGTGCCAGCGAGACAGAGAGTGCCTCTGGGGCCAACGTCCTGACTTTC. It yields the protein CASETESASGANVLTF.